The 25 T cell receptor beta chains below were found in one sample sequenced in a study of T cells in Graves' hyperthyroidism and ophthalmopathy. Amplified TCR beta CDR3 regions came from RNA transcripts. First-round RT-PCR of the TCR CDR3 relied on the HTBI primer set. MiXCR, run by TCRdb on the multiplex PCR reads, gives a single entry per CDR3 protein. The sample yields about 560,000 distinct CDR3 sequences, approximately 15% seen once. What was sequenced was blood. Receptor source: a woman between 18 and 29 years old with Graves' hyperthyroidism.

This clonotype came up many times. The genes are TRBV2 and TRBJ2-7; TRBD2 is a possible D gene (5 bases). This CDR3 is built from 16 residues. The V gene lost 4 bases and the J gene lost 3 bases, with 19 bases spanning the gap. From germline, CDR1 is SNHLY and CDR2 FYNNEI. This chain's CDR3 is CASSVLFSGSDYEQYF. CDR3 bases: TGTGCCAGCAGTGTGCTATTTTCGGGGAGTGACTACGAGCAGTACTTC. The variable domain in full, completed from reference TRBV2 and TRBJ2-7, reads EPEVTQTPSHQVTQMGQEVILRCVPISNHLYFYWYRQILGQKVEFLVSFYNNEISEKSEIFDDQFSVERPDGSNFTLKIRSTKLEDSAMYFCASSVLFSGSDYEQYFGPGTRLTVT.

The V gene is TRBV5-1, the J gene TRBJ1-5, with D perhaps matching TRBD1 (5 bases). Germline V CDR1 and CDR2: SGHRS, YFSETQ. With 4 bases removed from V and 7 bases from J, the gap between germline ends came to 15 bases. This CDR3 contains 14 residues. The CDR3 is CASSPVQGGQPQHF. The CDR3 DNA sequence: TGCGCCAGCAGCCCAGTCCAGGGTGGCCAGCCCCAGCATTTT.

This chain uses TRBV30 with TRBJ2-7; D is ambiguous. The CDR3 is made up of 12 amino acids. Per the germline V gene, CDR1 is GTSNPN and CDR2 is SVGIG (reference sequence). V lost 2 bases and J 4 bases, leaving 9 bases between the germline ends. In nucleotides, the CDR3 is TGTGCCTGGAGTTACCAGGAGTACGAGCAGTACTTC. It codes for CAWSYQEYEQYF.

Only a few counts were recorded for this clonotype. This chain joins TRBV20-1 and TRBJ1-3; TRBD1 agrees at 7 bases. This CDR3 is 16 amino acids long. Losses at the gene ends were 3 bases for V and 2 bases for J; bases not matched to a gene: 10. Per the germline V gene, CDR1 is DFQATT and CDR2 is SNEGSKA (reference sequence). The CDR3 here is CSARGPYRGTGNTIYF. DNA for the CDR3: TGCAGTGCTAGGGGGCCCTACAGGGGTACTGGAAACACCATATATTTT.

The V call is TRBV6-1, the J call TRBJ1-4; 10 nucleotides line up with TRBD1. CDR1 MNHNS and CDR2 SASEGT come from the germline V gene. V lost 6 bases to trimming and J lost 8 bases; unmatched junction nucleotides: 6. The CDR3 totals 14 residues. The CDR3 loop is CASRKGTGDEKLFF. CDR3 in DNA: TGTGCCAGCAGGAAAGGGACAGGGGACGAAAAACTGTTTTTT.

This clonotype was seen at least ten times. The chain uses TRBV28 and TRBJ1-5; D is uncertain. V dropped 1 base and J dropped 2 bases, with 12 bases sitting between them. Germline V gene lookup returns CDR1 MDHEN and CDR2 SYDVKM. The CDR3 totals 16 residues. Here the CDR3 DNA reads TGTGCCAGCAGTTTATTGGGGTGGAATGGCAATCAGCCCCAGCATTTT. It is translated as CASSLLGWNGNQPQHF.

This clonotype was seen more than once but under ten times. J is TRBJ2-1 and V is TRBV19; possibly TRBD1 or TRBD2 for D (5 bases each). There are 15 residues in the CDR3. V was pared by 3 bases and J by 5 bases, with 14 bases between. Germline CDR1 LNHDA, CDR2 SQIVND (reference sequence). The chain's CDR3 is CASSIYGTAHNEQFF. CDR3 coding DNA: TGTGCCAGTAGTATTTACGGGACGGCCCACAATGAGCAGTTCTTC.

V and J are TRBV14 and TRBJ2-1; possibly TRBD1 or TRBD2 for D (5 bases each). Germline loops: CDR1 SGHDN, CDR2 FVKESK. The V and J ends lost 3 bases and 2 bases respectively, with 11 bases between them. CDR3 size: 15 residues. The CDR3 DNA reads TGTGCCAGCAGCCAGCAGGGAGCTACCTACAATGAGCAGTTCTTC. Translation: CASSQQGATYNEQFF.

Of note for this clonotype: This may be a read error, as it is one base from a much larger clone. The V and J genes are TRBV12-3 or TRBV12-4 and TRBJ2-5; no firm D call. This CDR3 comprises 12 residues. V was trimmed by 6 bases and J by 1 base, leaving 6 bases between them. CDR3 nucleotides: TGTGCCAGCAGATGGATCCAAGAGACCCAGTACTTC. It codes for CASRWIQETQYF.

At least ten counts were recorded for this clonotype. The chain couples TRBV12-3 or TRBV12-4 to TRBJ1-4; 8 positions match TRBD1. The CDR3 totals 14 residues. Trimming at V came to 3 bases and at J to 7 bases, leaving 4 bases not matched to a gene. The CDR3 protein is CASSFRTGTEKLFF. DNA of the CDR3: TGTGCCAGCAGTTTTCGGACAGGGACTGAAAAACTGTTTTTT.

This clonotype has only a few counts. This chain joins TRBV6-2 or TRBV6-3 and TRBJ2-5; D ambiguous. Trimming pared 6 bases from V and 1 base from J, leaving 12 bases between. CDR1 is MNHEY, CDR2 SVGEGT, per germline. The CDR3 sequence is 14 residues long. This CDR3 reads CASRPSLFQETQYF. Written as DNA, the CDR3 is TGTGCCAGCAGACCCAGTCTATTCCAAGAGACCCAGTACTTC.

The chain uses TRBV6-5 and TRBJ2-1; D gene ambiguous. The CDR3 sequence is 15 residues long. V shed 2 bases and J shed 2 bases, with 10 bases lying between them. The V gene's germline CDR1 is MNHEY and CDR2 SVGAGI. The CDR3 region is CASSYGSGTYNEQFF. CDR3 DNA sequence: TGTGCCAGCAGTTACGGGTCTGGGACCTACAATGAGCAGTTCTTC.

This clonotype occurred many times. The chain carries TRBV12-3 or TRBV12-4 and TRBJ2-3, with TRBD2 matching over 12 bases. This CDR3 comprises 15 residues. With V trimmed by 6 bases and J by 4 bases, 5 bases remained unmatched. The chain's CDR3 is CASSQRLAGADTQYF. Written as DNA, the CDR3 is TGTGCCAGCAGCCAGAGACTAGCGGGGGCAGATACGCAGTATTTT.

This clonotype showed up many times. The chain recombines TRBV5-8 with TRBJ1-5; 9 nucleotides line up with TRBD1. Germline V gene sequence: CDR1 SGHTS, CDR2 YDEGEE. Trimming at V came to 2 bases and at J to 2 bases, leaving 5 bases not matched to a gene. The CDR3 is made up of 16 amino acids. CDR3 region: CASSFGQGRGNQPQHF. As DNA, the CDR3 is TGTGCCAGCAGCTTCGGACAGGGGAGGGGCAATCAGCCCCAGCATTTT.

The genes are TRBV6-5 and TRBJ2-2; no definite D call. V shed 0 bases and J shed 6 bases, with 14 bases lying between them. CDR3 length equals 16 residues. CDR1 is MNHEY and CDR2 is SVGAGI in the germline V gene. CDR3 bases: TGTGCCAGCAGTTACTCAGGCTGGGTCGGAGCCGGGGAGCTGTTTTTT. It encodes CASSYSGWVGAGELFF.

Only a few counts were recorded for this clonotype. The CDR3 loop reads CAISERRGSSDTQYF. Here the CDR3 DNA reads TGTGCCATCAGTGAGAGGCGGGGGTCGTCAGATACGCAGTATTTT. This chain joins TRBV10-3 and TRBJ2-3, with TRBD2 matching 7 bases. This CDR3 contains 15 residues. Germline-derived CDR1 and CDR2 are ENHRY and SYGVKD. Trimming at V came to 2 bases and at J to 4 bases, leaving 6 bases not matched to a gene.

The V and J genes are TRBV30 and TRBJ2-1, with a weak D call TRBD2 (5 bases). The ends were cut back, 2 bases at V and 3 bases at J, with 17 bases in the middle. The germline gives CDR1 GTSNPN, CDR2 SVGIG (reference sequence). The length of the CDR3 is 16 residues. The CDR3 DNA reads as TGTGCCTGGAGTAGTCCCGTGGGAGTACGCTACAATGAGCAGTTCTTC. Encoded protein: CAWSSPVGVRYNEQFF.

The sample holds many counts of this clonotype. The chain has TRBV29-1 and TRBJ2-7; D tentatively reads TRBD1 or TRBD2 (6 bases each). The V gene lost 5 bases and the J gene lost 3 bases, with 23 bases spanning the gap. CDR1 and CDR2 (germline): SQVTM, ANQGSEA. CDR3 length: 16 amino acids. The CDR3 reads CSVFGGREQDDYEQYF. CDR3 DNA sequence: TGCAGCGTTTTCGGGGGCAGGGAACAGGACGACTACGAGCAGTACTTC.

A note on this clonotype: A much larger clone differs by one base, so this may be a read error. The V and J genes are TRBV7-8 and TRBJ1-5; no reliable D call. The V gene's germline CDR1 is SGHVS and CDR2 FQNEAQ. This CDR3 spans 14 amino acids. As DNA, the CDR3 is TGTGCCAGCAGCCTATCGGGTTCCTGGCAGCCCCAGCCTTTT. This sequence encodes CASSLSGSWQPQPF.

The chain couples TRBV5-1 to TRBJ2-6; 11 bases map to TRBD2. Germline V CDR1 and CDR2: SGHRS, YFSETQ. CDR3 length equals 17 residues. Germline trimming cut 6 bases from V and 2 bases from J; bases unmatched to any gene: 7. CDR3 bases: TGCGCCAGCACCAAGACTAGCGGGAAAACTGGGGCCAACGTCCTGACTTTC. It translates to CASTKTSGKTGANVLTF.

In the case of this clonotype: One end of the junction does not line up with germline, which may come from a read error. The chain couples TRBV12-3 or TRBV12-4 to TRBJ2-7; TRBD1 matches 10 bases. This CDR3 has 16 residues. The CDR3 nucleotides are TGTGCCAGCAGTTTACCGGGACAGGGGACGCGCTACGAGCAGTGCTTC. This codes for CASSLPGQGTRYEQCF.

This clonotype was recorded many times. The V gene is TRBV6-1, the J gene TRBJ2-7; TRBD2 matches at 10 bases. Germline V CDR1 and CDR2: MNHNS, SASEGT. This CDR3 contains 13 residues. V gave up 4 bases and J gave up 6 bases; unmatched junction bases: 3. CDR3 nucleotides: TGTGCCAGCAGTGGATTAGCGGGAGGCGAGCAGTACTTC. It is translated as CASSGLAGGEQYF.

This chain uses TRBV3-1 with TRBJ2-7, with D possibly called TRBD1 or TRBD2 (7 bases each). The CDR3 contains 14 residues. Trimming took off 8 bases at V and 1 base at J, with 15 bases between the two ends. The germline gives CDR1 LGHDT, CDR2 YNNKEL (reference sequence). CDR3 protein: CASGFRGGSYEQYF. Here the CDR3 DNA reads TGTGCCAGCGGCTTCAGGGGGGGATCCTACGAGCAGTACTTC.

In this sample, this clonotype turned up many times. CDR3 bases: TGCAGTGCTAGAGATACGGGGGGCCCATACGAGCAGTACTTC. It is translated as CSARDTGGPYEQYF. The chain has TRBV20-1 and TRBJ2-7, with a weak D call TRBD2 (7 bases). CDR1 DFQATT and CDR2 SNEGSKA come from the germline V gene (reference sequence). The V and J ends lost 0 bases and 4 bases respectively, with 13 bases between them. The CDR3 covers 14 residues.

Ten or more counts support this clonotype. The rearrangement links TRBV3-1 to TRBJ2-1; D ambiguous. This CDR3 spans 12 amino acids. V was pared by 3 bases and J by 7 bases, with 7 bases between. Germline CDR1 LGHDT, CDR2 YNNKEL (reference sequence). The CDR3 region has the DNA TGTGCCAGCAGCCACGACCATAATGAGCAGTTCTTC. It codes for CASSHDHNEQFF.